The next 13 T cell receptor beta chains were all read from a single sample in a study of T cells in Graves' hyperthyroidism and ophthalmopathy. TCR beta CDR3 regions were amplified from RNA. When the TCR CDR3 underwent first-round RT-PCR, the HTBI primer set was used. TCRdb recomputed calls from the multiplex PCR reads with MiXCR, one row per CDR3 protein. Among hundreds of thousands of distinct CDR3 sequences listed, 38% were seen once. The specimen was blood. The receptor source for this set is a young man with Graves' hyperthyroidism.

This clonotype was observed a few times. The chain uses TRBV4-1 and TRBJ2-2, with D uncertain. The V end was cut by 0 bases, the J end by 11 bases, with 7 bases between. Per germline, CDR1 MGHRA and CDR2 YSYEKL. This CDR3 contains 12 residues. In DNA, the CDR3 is TGCGCCAGCAGCCAAGAGGGTGTAGAGCTGTTTTTT. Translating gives CASSQEGVELFF.

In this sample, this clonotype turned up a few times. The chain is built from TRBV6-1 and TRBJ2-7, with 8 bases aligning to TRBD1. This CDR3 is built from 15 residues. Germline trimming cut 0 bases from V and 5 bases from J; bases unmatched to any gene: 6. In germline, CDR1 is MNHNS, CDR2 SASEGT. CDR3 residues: CASSEARQGRHEQYF. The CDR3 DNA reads TGTGCCAGCAGTGAAGCTCGACAGGGGAGACACGAGCAGTACTTC.

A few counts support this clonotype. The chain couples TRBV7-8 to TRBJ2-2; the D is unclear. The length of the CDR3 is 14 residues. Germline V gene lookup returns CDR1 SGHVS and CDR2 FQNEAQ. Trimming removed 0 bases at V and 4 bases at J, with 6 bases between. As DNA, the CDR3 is TGTGCCAGCAGCTTAGCACTACTCACCGGGGAGCTGTTTTTT. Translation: CASSLALLTGELFF.

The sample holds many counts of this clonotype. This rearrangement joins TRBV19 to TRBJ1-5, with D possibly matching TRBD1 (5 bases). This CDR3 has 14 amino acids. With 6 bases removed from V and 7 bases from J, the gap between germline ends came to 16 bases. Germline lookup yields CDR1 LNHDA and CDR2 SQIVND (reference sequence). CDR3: CASSPADIQQPQHF. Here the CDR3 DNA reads TGTGCCAGTAGCCCTGCGGACATCCAGCAGCCCCAGCATTTT.

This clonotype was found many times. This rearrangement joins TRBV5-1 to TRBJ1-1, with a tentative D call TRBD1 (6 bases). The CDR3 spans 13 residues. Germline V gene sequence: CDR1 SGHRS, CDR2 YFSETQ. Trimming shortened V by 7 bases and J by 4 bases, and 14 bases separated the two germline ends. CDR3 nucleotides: TGCGCCAGCGGACAAACGGGGGCCACTGAAGCTTTCTTT. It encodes CASGQTGATEAFF. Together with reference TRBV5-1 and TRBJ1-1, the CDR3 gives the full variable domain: KAGVTQTPRYLIKTRGQQVTLSCSPISGHRSVSWYQQTPGQGLQFLFEYFSETQRNKGNFPGRFSGRQFSNSRSEMNVSTLELGDSALYLCASGQTGATEAFFGQGTRLTVV.

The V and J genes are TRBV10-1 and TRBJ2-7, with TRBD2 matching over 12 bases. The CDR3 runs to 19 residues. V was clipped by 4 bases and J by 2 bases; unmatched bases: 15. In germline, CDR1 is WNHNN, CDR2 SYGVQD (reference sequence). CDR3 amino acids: CASSGEDSPGLAGTYEQYF. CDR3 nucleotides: TGCGCCAGCAGTGGGGAAGACAGCCCCGGACTAGCGGGAACCTACGAGCAGTACTTC.

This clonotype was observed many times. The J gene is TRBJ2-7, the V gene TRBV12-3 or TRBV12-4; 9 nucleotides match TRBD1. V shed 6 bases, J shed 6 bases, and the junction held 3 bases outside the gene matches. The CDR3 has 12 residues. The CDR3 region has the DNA TGTGCCAGCAGCCGGGACAGGGTCGAGCAGTACTTC. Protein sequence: CASSRDRVEQYF.

CDR3 nucleotide sequence: TGTGCCAGCAGCGGACACGAGACTAGGGACACCGGGGAGCTGTTTTTT. It specifies CASSGHETRDTGELFF. The chain uses TRBV9 and TRBJ2-2, with D possibly matching TRBD2 (6 bases). The CDR3 is 16 residues long. Germline CDR1 and CDR2: SGDLS and YYNGEE. Trimming pared 3 bases from V and 3 bases from J, leaving 15 bases between.

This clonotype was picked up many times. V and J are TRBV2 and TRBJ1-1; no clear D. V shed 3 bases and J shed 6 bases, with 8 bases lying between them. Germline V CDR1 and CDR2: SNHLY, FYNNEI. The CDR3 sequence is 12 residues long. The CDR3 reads CASSDLLPEAFF. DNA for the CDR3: TGTGCCAGCAGTGACCTGCTACCTGAAGCTTTCTTT.

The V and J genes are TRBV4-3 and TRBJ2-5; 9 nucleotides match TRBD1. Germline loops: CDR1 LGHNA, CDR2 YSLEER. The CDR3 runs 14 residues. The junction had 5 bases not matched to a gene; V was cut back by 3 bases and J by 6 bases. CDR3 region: CASSQGQGPKTQYF. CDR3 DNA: TGCGCCAGCAGCCAGGGACAGGGACCGAAGACCCAGTACTTC.

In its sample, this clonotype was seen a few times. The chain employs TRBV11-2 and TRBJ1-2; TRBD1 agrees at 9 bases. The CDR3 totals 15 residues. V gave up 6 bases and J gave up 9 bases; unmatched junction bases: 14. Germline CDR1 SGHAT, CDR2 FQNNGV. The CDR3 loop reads CASSLQGAQGLRYTF. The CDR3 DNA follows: TGTGCCAGCAGTCTACAGGGGGCGCAGGGGCTGCGCTACACCTTC.

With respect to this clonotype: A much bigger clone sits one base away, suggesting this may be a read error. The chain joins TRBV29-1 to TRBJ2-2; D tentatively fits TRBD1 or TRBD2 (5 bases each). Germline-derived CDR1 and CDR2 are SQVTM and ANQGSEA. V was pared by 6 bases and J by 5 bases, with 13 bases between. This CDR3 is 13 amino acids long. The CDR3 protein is CSVEGSETGELFF. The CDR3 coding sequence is TGCAGCGTCGAGGGGTCAGAGACCGGGGAGCTGTTTTTT.

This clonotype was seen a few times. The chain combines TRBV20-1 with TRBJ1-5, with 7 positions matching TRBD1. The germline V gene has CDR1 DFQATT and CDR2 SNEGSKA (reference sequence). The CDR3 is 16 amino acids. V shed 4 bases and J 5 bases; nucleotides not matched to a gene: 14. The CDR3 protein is CSATPLRDSGHQPQHF. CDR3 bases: TGCAGTGCTACTCCTTTAAGGGACAGCGGCCATCAGCCCCAGCATTTT.